Presented here are 14 T cell receptor beta chains from one specimen sequenced in a study of T cell clonality in common variable immunodeficiency. Study-level points and caveats: In common variable immunodeficiency, TCR beta chains reportedly carried fewer deletions and N-nucleotide insertions.

For these receptors, no antigen is known. The protocol was immunoSEQ multiplex PCR, while the TCRdb copy is restricted to in-frame clones and leaves out a portion. Recorded here are roughly 17,000 clones, none singletons. The sample taken for sequencing was peripheral blood mononuclear cells. These receptors all come from a human donor with common variable immunodeficiency.

This clone was picked up a small number of times. The read halts 3 residues ahead of the CDR3 end, with the missing end drawn from the germline J gene. V gene TRBV2 combines with J gene TRBJ2-3; the D gene is possibly TRBD2 (6 bases). The germline V gene has CDR1 SNHLY and CDR2 FYNNEI. Trimming cost V 6 bases and J 7 bases, with 14 bases left between them. The CDR3 has 13 residues. The CDR3 sequence: CASSRLDTNTQYF. CDR3 DNA, as far as it was read: TGTGCCAGCAGCCGACTAGACACGAATACG.

This clone was seen a few times. The read finishes 3 residues shy of the CDR3 end, and the germline J gene is used to complete it. V gene TRBV19 combines with J gene TRBJ2-6, with a possible D match to TRBD1 (6 bases). The CDR3 consists of 17 residues. Between the trimmed V and J ends, which lost 2 bases and 4 bases, there was a span of 15 bases. The germline gives CDR1 LNHDA, CDR2 SQIVND (reference sequence). The part of the CDR3 DNA that was read is TGTGCCAGTAGTATATCCTTGCTTGGGGGCGGGGCCAACGTC. Protein: CASSISLLGGGANV. The CDR3 in its entirety is CASSISLLGGGANVLTF.

As concerns this clone: The read gets to within 3 residues of the CDR3 end, and the germline J gene fills in the rest. The chain combines TRBV18 with TRBJ2-5; possible D gene TRBD1, 6 bases. Looked up from germline, CDR1 is KGHSH and CDR2 is LQKENI. The CDR3 totals 14 residues. Between the trimmed V and J ends, which lost 3 bases and 0 bases, there was a span of 8 bases. Partial CDR3 DNA: TGTGCCAGCTCACCTGGGACATACCAAGAGACC. It encodes CASSPGTYQET. The whole CDR3 is CASSPGTYQETQYF.

This clone was recorded a few times. The sequenced fragment ends 3 residues before the CDR3 boundary, so the rest is inferred from the germline J gene. The rearrangement uses TRBV30 and TRBJ2-5, with a possible D match to TRBD1 (5 bases). The CDR3 has 13 residues. CDR1 and CDR2 from the germline V gene are GTSNPN and SVGIG (reference sequence). V was clipped by 2 bases and J by 4 bases, with 11 bases between them. The CDR3 here is CAWSPSRAETQYF. The sequenced part of the CDR3 DNA is TGTGCCTGGAGTCCCAGCAGGGCAGAGACC. Variable domain in full (rest from reference TRBV30 and TRBJ2-5): SQTIHQWPATLVQPVGSPLSLECTVEGTSNPNLYWYRQAAGRGLQLLFYSVGIGQISSEVPQNLSASRPQDRQFILSSKKLLLSDSGFYLCAWSPSRAETQYFGPGTRLLVL.

This clone has just a few counts. The CDR3 end lies 3 residues beyond the end of the read and is filled in from the germline J gene. The chain couples TRBV18 to TRBJ1-6; perhaps TRBD1 as D (5 bases). Germline V gives CDR1 KGHSH, CDR2 LQKENI. This CDR3 is built from 15 residues. Trimming removed 8 bases from V and 1 base from J, with 12 bases in between. The CDR3 loop is CASALEGSYNSPLHF. CDR3 DNA (partial): TGTGCCAGCGCGTTAGAGGGGTCCTATAATTCACCC.

There are many counts of this clone. Coverage ceases 3 residues before the CDR3 finishes, and the germline J gene fills in the end. The V gene is TRBV4-1, the J gene TRBJ2-7; maybe TRBD2 (6 bases). The CDR3 length is 15 residues. The germline gives CDR1 MGHRA, CDR2 YSYEKL. Trimming removed 3 bases at V and 3 bases at J, with 15 bases between. The CDR3 sequence is CASSQGRGTGYEQYF. CDR3 DNA, as far as it was read: TGCGCCAGCAGCCAGGGGCGGGGAACGGGCTACGAG.

As for this clone: Read coverage stops 3 residues before the CDR3 terminus; the germline J gene supplies the remainder. The gene calls are TRBV19 and TRBJ2-1; 8 nucleotides align to TRBD2. V lost 9 bases to trimming and J lost 4 bases; unmatched junction nucleotides: 5. This CDR3 comprises 13 residues. Looked up from germline, CDR1 is LNHDA and CDR2 is SQIVND (reference sequence). CDR3 bases read: TGTGCCAGCGGGGGGGCTGGGTACAATGAG. This sequence encodes CASGGAGYNE. The whole CDR3 protein reads CASGGAGYNEQFF.

Concerning this clone: The DNA ends 3 residues before the CDR3 does, and the rest of the CDR3 is filled in from the germline J gene. J is TRBJ2-7 and V is TRBV5-1, with 10 bases fitting TRBD2. CDR1 SGHRS and CDR2 YFSETQ come from the germline V gene. The CDR3 runs to 14 residues. V trimming: 2 bases; J trimming: 4 bases; junction bases outside the gene matches: 3. The sequenced part of the CDR3 DNA is TGCGCCAGCAGCTTTTTAGCGGGGGGTTACGAG. The encoded protein is CASSFLAGGYE. The full CDR3 reads CASSFLAGGYEQYF.

As to this clone: The read halts 3 residues ahead of the CDR3 end, with the missing end drawn from the germline J gene. The rearrangement uses TRBV18 and TRBJ2-7, with 10 bases identical to TRBD1. The V gene end was trimmed by 1 base and the J gene end by 6 bases; junction bases not matched to a gene: 9. The CDR3 runs 16 residues. Germline V gene sequence: CDR1 KGHSH, CDR2 LQKENI. Incomplete CDR3 DNA: TGTGCCAGCTCACCACGGGGCTCCGGGACAGGGGCCGAG. Amino acids: CASSPRGSGTGAE. The full CDR3 reads CASSPRGSGTGAEQYF.

With respect to this clone: Read data end 3 residues before the CDR3 end; the end is taken from the germline J gene. The chain links TRBV7-2 to TRBJ2-2; D gene uncertain. The CDR3 length is 13 residues. Germline V gene lookup returns CDR1 SGHTA and CDR2 FQGNSA. The V gene lost 6 bases and the J gene lost 10 bases, with 15 bases spanning the gap. CDR3 bases read: TGTGCCAGCAGTCACCGTTCTTGGCAGGAG. As protein: CASSHRSWQE. The full CDR3 sequence reads CASSHRSWQELFF.

About this clone itself: The DNA ends 3 residues before the CDR3 does, and the rest of the CDR3 is filled in from the germline J gene. J is TRBJ2-7 and V is TRBV6-1; 10 positions agree with TRBD2. J gave up 1 base and V 4 bases, and 1 base lay outside the gene matches. In germline, CDR1 is MNHNS, CDR2 SASEGT. This CDR3 comprises 14 residues. The CDR3 sequence is CASSASGGSYEQYF. The CDR3 bases that were read are TGTGCCAGCAGTGCTAGCGGGGGATCCTACGAG.

In the case of this clone: Read data end 3 residues before the CDR3 end; the end is taken from the germline J gene. The V call is TRBV7-9, the J call TRBJ2-5; D uncertain. V gave up 2 bases and J gave up 3 bases, with 7 bases separating them. CDR1 is SEHNR and CDR2 is FQNEAQ in the germline V gene (reference sequence). This CDR3 has 13 residues. CDR3 protein: CASSLNQEETQYF. The DNA read from the CDR3 is TGTGCCAGCAGCTTAAACCAGGAAGAGACC.

This clone was seen only a few times. The read gets to within 3 residues of the CDR3 end, and the germline J gene fills in the rest. V usage is TRBV7-2 and J usage is TRBJ2-7; 12 bases are shared with TRBD1. This CDR3 is built from 18 residues. Losses at the gene ends were 0 bases for V and 5 bases for J; bases not matched to a gene: 11. CDR1 is SGHTA and CDR2 is FQGNSA in the germline V gene. CDR3 DNA (partial): TGTGCCAGCAGCTTAGCGCTACTACTGGGGACAGGGGGCCACGAG. Protein: CASSLALLLGTGGHE. The whole CDR3 is CASSLALLLGTGGHEQYF.

This clone was seen repeatedly, ten times or more. The read halts 3 residues ahead of the CDR3 end, with the missing end drawn from the germline J gene. The rearrangement uses TRBV30 and TRBJ1-5; 10 bases are shared with TRBD1. Trimming took 0 bases from V and 7 from J; bases not matched to a gene: 3. This CDR3 is built from 14 residues. CDR1 is GTSNPN, CDR2 SVGIG, per germline (reference sequence). The CDR3 here is CAWSVGGQGQPQHF. The DNA read from the CDR3 is TGTGCCTGGAGTGTAGGGGGACAGGGGCAGCCC. The full variable domain, with the rest looked up from reference TRBV30 and TRBJ1-5, is SQTIHQWPATLVQPVGSPLSLECTVEGTSNPNLYWYRQAAGRGLQLLFYSVGIGQISSEVPQNLSASRPQDRQFILSSKKLLLSDSGFYLCAWSVGGQGQPQHFGDGTRLSIL.